The 5 T cell receptor beta chains below were found in one sample sequenced in a study of T cells after yellow fever vaccination. TCRdb re-called the 5' RACE reads with MiXCR, one entry per CDR3 protein. The table has more than 90,000 distinct CDR3 sequences, roughly 6.8% seen once. The specimen was CD4+ T cells sorted from PBMCs, collected about 49 days after the first yellow fever vaccination. Source of these receptors: a man younger than 35 who received the YFV17D yellow fever vaccine.

This clonotype was seen at least ten times. The chain joins TRBV7-6 to TRBJ2-5; D gene uncertain. The CDR3 is 15 residues long. Looked up from germline, CDR1 is SGHVS and CDR2 is FNYEAQ. V gave up 1 base and J gave up 0 bases, with 9 bases separating them. The CDR3 loop reads CASSLGPRYQETQYF. The CDR3 nucleotides read TGTGCCAGCAGCTTAGGGCCTCGGTACCAAGAGACCCAGTACTTC.

This clonotype was detected a few times. The chain has TRBV19 and TRBJ2-2; D ambiguous. V lost 6 bases and J 0 bases, leaving 8 bases between the germline ends. CDR1 is LNHDA, CDR2 SQIVND, per germline (reference sequence). The CDR3 runs to 14 residues. DNA for the CDR3: TGTGCCAGTAGGGTCGGGCCGAACACCGGGGAGCTGTTTTTT. Protein: CASRVGPNTGELFF.

The sample holds many counts of this clonotype. The J gene is TRBJ2-3, the V gene TRBV24-1, with D unresolved. From germline, CDR1 is KGHDR and CDR2 SFDVKD. This CDR3 comprises 19 residues. V dropped 4 bases and J dropped 3 bases, with 25 bases sitting between them. The CDR3 DNA sequence: TGTGCCACCAGTGACCCCCCGACCGTCCGGGTAATCGCTACAGATACGCAGTATTTT. It is translated as CATSDPPTVRVIATDTQYF.

The J gene is TRBJ1-1, the V gene TRBV5-1; possible D gene TRBD1, 6 bases. Germline CDR1 and CDR2: SGHRS and YFSETQ. V lost 5 bases, J lost 2 bases, and 13 bases lay in between. This CDR3 comprises 14 residues. This CDR3 reads CASRQGSSNTEAFF. The CDR3 DNA reads as TGCGCCAGCAGGCAGGGGTCTTCAAACACTGAAGCTTTCTTT.

This clonotype was found many times. This chain joins TRBV5-1 and TRBJ1-4; D is undetermined. The CDR3 contains 15 residues. V dropped 0 bases and J dropped 7 bases, with 13 bases sitting between them. The V gene's germline CDR1 is SGHRS and CDR2 YFSETQ. The CDR3 here is CASSLDPGRGEKLFF. The CDR3 nucleotides read TGCGCCAGCAGCTTGGACCCAGGCCGGGGTGAAAAACTGTTTTTT.